The clone carrying this T cell receptor beta chain was recorded many times. As yet, its antigen is unknown. The sample is drawn from a study of molecular identifiers for immune sequencing clone quantification. Study-level background: Naive CD8 cell RNA, from around 20,000 or 100,000 cells, was split five ways in replicates, with four sequenced. Study-level points and caveats: Clones with over 20 RNA copies captured over 98% of effector molecules but under 1% of naive ones. Identical TCR molecules sharing a barcode could underestimate highly expanded clone sizes.

Bulk TCR libraries used previously described methods and listed TCR primers. TCRdb recomputed calls from the PCR reads with MiXCR, one row per CDR3 protein. The sample lists fewer than 350,000 distinct CDR3 sequences; roughly a quarter were seen once. The CDR3 totals 14 residues. CDR1 MNHEY and CDR2 SMNVEV come from the germline V gene (reference sequence). V was pared by 6 bases and J by 2 bases, with 4 bases of the junction left unmatched. The sample was naive CD8+ T cells from blood, with Jurkat cell RNA spiked in. Subset specified: FACS-sorted CD8+CD4-CCR7+CD45RA+ naive T cells. V gene TRBV27 combines with J gene TRBJ1-5; 7 nucleotides line up with TRBD1. The receptor comes from a human donor in good health. Some libraries in this study had Jurkat cell RNA spiked in. CDR3 nucleotide sequence: TGTGCCAGCAGGCCCGGACAGGGCAATCAGCCCCAGCATTTT. Protein: CASRPGQGNQPQHF.